This passage covers 11 T cell receptor beta chains from one sample sequenced in a study of blood T cell repertoires in COVID-19. This table comes from immunoSEQ multiplex PCR, and its TCRdb copy is limited to in-frame clones, with some not included. In the table there are about 55,000 clones, around 83% of which are singletons. Material: peripheral blood. The origin of the receptors is a woman in her sixties or seventies with acute or convalescent COVID-19.

The chain has TRBV10-3 and TRBJ1-6; tentative D call: TRBD1 (5 bases). This CDR3 has 14 residues. The V end lost 4 bases, the J end lost 7 bases, and 11 bases lay between the germline ends. Germline V lookup: CDR1 ENHRY, CDR2 SYGVKD. CDR3 in amino acids: CAISGVTANSPLHF. The CDR3 DNA reads TGTGCCATCAGTGGAGTGACAGCGAATTCACCCCTCCACTTT.

The V call is TRBV7-8, the J call TRBJ1-6; 9 nucleotides agree with TRBD1. Germline CDR1 SGHVS, CDR2 FQNEAQ. Losses at the gene ends were 3 bases for V and 7 bases for J; bases not matched to a gene: 10. CDR3 length equals 17 residues. The DNA of the CDR3 is TGTGCCAGCAGCTTCGCCGGGACAGGGAGTTACAATTCACCCCTCCACTTT. Amino acids: CASSFAGTGSYNSPLHF.

V and J are TRBV5-4 and TRBJ1-3; D call uncertain. The V and J ends lost 3 bases and 7 bases respectively, with 11 bases between them. CDR1 and CDR2 (germline): SGHNT, YYREEE (reference sequence). This CDR3 region has 13 residues. This CDR3 is CASSSAGVNTIYF. The CDR3, as DNA: TGTGCCAGCAGCTCTGCCGGGGTGAACACCATATATTTT.

V gene TRBV18 combines with J gene TRBJ1-2; 9 bases map to TRBD1. V lost 3 bases and J lost 4; bases outside the gene matches: 9. The CDR3 spans 16 residues. The germline V gene has CDR1 KGHSH and CDR2 LQKENI. In DNA form, the CDR3 reads TGTGCCAGCTCACCCCGACCGGGACAGGGAACCTATGGCTACACCTTC. It is translated as CASSPRPGQGTYGYTF.

This clone was detected a few times. The genes are TRBV7-3 and TRBJ2-3; D gene uncertain. This CDR3 region has 13 residues. V was trimmed by 1 base and J by 4 bases, leaving 6 bases between them. Per the germline V gene, CDR1 is SGHTA and CDR2 is FQGTGA. The CDR3 spells CASSLSLPDTQYF. The CDR3 DNA sequence: TGTGCCAGCAGCTTAAGTCTCCCAGATACGCAGTATTTT.

This chain links TRBV10-3 with TRBJ2-3; D possibly corresponds to TRBD1 (6 bases). This CDR3 is built from 16 residues. CDR1 ENHRY and CDR2 SYGVKD come from the germline V gene. V lost 4 bases to trimming and J lost 0 bases, with 14 bases between them. CDR3 nucleotide sequence: TGTGCCATCAGTGGGACAGCCCGTCATAGCACAGATACGCAGTATTTT. Encoded protein: CAISGTARHSTDTQYF.

The V call is TRBV12-3 or TRBV12-4, the J call TRBJ2-7; D gene ambiguous. With 4 bases removed from V and 2 bases from J, the gap between germline ends came to 6 bases. This CDR3 region has 12 residues. The CDR3 is CASSSTPYEQYF. CDR3 coding DNA: TGTGCCAGCAGTTCTACTCCCTACGAGCAGTACTTC.

J is TRBJ1-2 and V is TRBV5-1; perhaps TRBD1 as D (5 bases). The CDR3 consists of 15 residues. The V gene's germline CDR1 is SGHRS and CDR2 YFSETQ. Trimming took off 4 bases at V and 4 bases at J, with 17 bases between the two ends. CDR3 residues: CASSPVAGTGYGYTF. The CDR3 DNA sequence: TGCGCCAGCAGCCCGGTAGCGGGGACTGGCTATGGCTACACCTTC.

V usage is TRBV30 and J usage is TRBJ1-3; D uncertain. Germline V CDR1 and CDR2: GTSNPN, SVGIG (reference sequence). Trimming cost V 2 bases and J 4 bases, with 21 bases left between them. The CDR3 has 17 residues. The CDR3 region is CAWSLKRMEYPGNTIYF. CDR3 coding DNA: TGTGCCTGGAGTCTGAAGCGGATGGAATACCCCGGAAACACCATATATTTT.

This chain joins TRBV11-2 and TRBJ2-1, with TRBD2 matching over 7 bases. The V and J ends lost 3 bases and 6 bases, in that order; junction bases with no gene match: 5. CDR3 size: 14 residues. The germline gives CDR1 SGHAT, CDR2 FQNNGV. The CDR3, as DNA: TGTGCCAGCAGCTTGGGAGGGCTTGCCAATGAGCAGTTCTTC. This gives the protein CASSLGGLANEQFF.

V and J are TRBV3-1 (or the pseudogene TRBV3-2) and TRBJ2-5; tentative D call: TRBD1 (6 bases). Trimming removed 4 bases from V and 3 bases from J, with 15 bases in between. The CDR3 spans 15 residues. Germline values: CDR1 LGHDT, CDR2 YNNKEL (reference sequence). The CDR3 DNA is TGTGCCAGCAGCCTACAGCCGGGACACGAAGAGACCCAGTACTTC. This translates into CASSLQPGHEETQYF.